The rows below give T cell receptor beta chains drawn from one sample of a study of shared clonotypes between healthy human individuals. Profiling relied on immunoSEQ multiplex PCR, and the TCRdb table lists in-frame clones only, not all of them. The table has some 500,000 clones, 79% seen once; the top ten hold approximately 12%. The material sequenced was PBMCs. Receptors originate from a woman in her forties in good health. Some clones in this sample may be carry-over from other donors' samples. CDR3s include the opening cysteine and the closing phenylalanine or tryptophan. A D gene is named only where the DNA matches it firmly. Where a row states a size, it is once, few, many or the class of an expanded clone; other rows omit it.

>TRBD1|TRBJ1-4|TRBV29-1|NA
TGCAGCGTTGGAAAATTCCCGGGACAGGGGGCGCCGGGTAATGAAAAACTGTTTTTT
CSVGKFPGQGAPGNEKLFF
>NA|TRBJ1-2|TRBV10-1|few
TGCGCCAGCAGTGAGTCTTCCACGGGTGGGCTGAACTATGGCTACACCTTC
CASSESSTGGLNYGYTF
>TRBD1|TRBJ2-3|TRBV19|NA
TGTGCCAGTAGTAAAGGCTGGGACAGGGGCACAGATACGCAGTATTTT
CASSKGWDRGTDTQYF
>NA|TRBJ1-4|TRBV19|few
TGTGCCAGTAGAGGCGGATCCACGGTGGGGGATAATGAAAAACTGTTTTTT
CASRGGSTVGDNEKLFF
>NA|TRBJ2-1|TRBV4-3|NA
TGCGCCAGCAGCCAAGATCTCGGCCCGGGTAGTGAGCAGTTCTTC
CASSQDLGPGSEQFF
>NA|TRBJ2-7|TRBV18|NA
TGTGCCAGCTCACCACAGGGCCACGAGCAGTACTTC
CASSPQGHEQYF
>NA|TRBJ1-2|TRBV11-2|NA
TGTGCCAGCAGCTTAAGGTTGACGGATGGCTACACCTTC
CASSLRLTDGYTF
>NA|TRBJ2-7|TRBV5-1|NA
TGCGCCAGCAGCTTGCCGGGAGCCTCCTACGAGCAGTACTTC
CASSLPGASYEQYF
>NA|TRBJ2-2|TRBV7-2|NA
TGTGCCAGCAGCTTAGGGGAGGCCGGGGAGCTGTTTTTT
CASSLGEAGELFF
>NA|TRBJ2-1|TRBV27|NA
TGTGCCAGCAGTCTGAATAGAGAGCTGGAGCAGTTCTTC
CASSLNRELEQFF
>NA|TRBJ1-2|TRBV5-5|NA
TGTGCCAGCAGCTTGGTTTCTGAATATGGCTACACCTTC
CASSLVSEYGYTF
>TRBD2|TRBJ2-3|TRBV5-1|NA
TGCGCCAGCAGCTTCCTAGCGGGAACCACAGATACGCAGTATTTT
CASSFLAGTTDTQYF
>NA|TRBJ2-1|TRBV27|many
TGTGCCAGCAGTTCCACTCGGGCGCGGGCGTCCTACAATGAGCAGTTCTTC
CASSSTRARASYNEQFF
>NA|TRBJ1-2|TRBV5-1|NA
TGCGCCAGCAGCGGCAGGGGAGAGCACTATGGCTACACCTTC
CASSGRGEHYGYTF
>TRBD1|TRBJ1-1|TRBV19|NA
TGTGCCAGTTCCACGGGAAGGGGGCCTTACTTGAACACTGAAGCTTTCTTT
CASSTGRGPYLNTEAFF
>NA|TRBJ1-1|TRBV11-2|many
TGTGCCAGCAGCTTAGAATTCGGGGCAAGGAAAACTGAAGCTTTCTTT
CASSLEFGARKTEAFF
>NA|TRBJ2-1|TRBV19|few
TGTGCCACCCGGAGGGGGGGCTATCAATCCTACAATGAGCAGTTCTTC
CATRRGGYQSYNEQFF
>TRBD2|TRBJ2-3|TRBV7-3|NA
TGTGCCAGCAGCAAACTAGCGGGATCCACAGATACGCAGTATTTT
CASSKLAGSTDTQYF
>TRBD2|TRBJ2-7|TRBV28|few
TGTGCCAGCAGATTAGGGACTAACCCGTCCTACGAGCAGTACTTC
CASRLGTNPSYEQYF
>NA|TRBJ2-3|TRBV10-3|NA
TGTGCCATCGGGAGGACGACAGATACGCAGTATTTT
CAIGRTTDTQYF
>NA|TRBJ2-7|TRBV9|NA
TGTGCCAGCAGCGTAGCTCCGCGCGCCACCTACGAGCAGTACTTC
CASSVAPRATYEQYF
>TRBD2|TRBJ2-2|TRBV30|NA
TGTGCCTGGAGCCCGGCCCTAGCGGGAGCCCCCGGGGAGCTGTTTTTT
CAWSPALAGAPGELFF
>NA|TRBJ1-4|TRBV4-1|NA
TGCGCCAGCAGCCAAGGGTCGGGGACATATAATGAAAAACTGTTTTTT
CASSQGSGTYNEKLFF
>TRBD1|TRBJ2-1|TRBV11-1|NA
TGTGCCAGCAGCTTAGACAGGGGCCCATTCTATGAGCAGTTCTTC
CASSLDRGPFYEQFF
>NA|TRBJ2-2|TRBV28|NA
TGTGCCAGCAGGGCTAGCTTAGGGACCGGGGAGCTGTTTTTT
CASRASLGTGELFF
>NA|TRBJ2-1|TRBV29-1|NA
TGCAGCGTTGAAGATGAAGGGACTCTTAATGAGCAGTTCTTC
CSVEDEGTLNEQFF
>NA|TRBJ2-7|TRBV28|NA
TGTGCCAGCAGCTCGGGACGCTACGAGCAGTACTTC
CASSSGRYEQYF
>TRBD2|TRBJ2-7|TRBV28|NA
TGTGCCAGCAGACCGGCGGGGGACGGAGCCTACGAGCAGTACTTC
CASRPAGDGAYEQYF
>TRBD2|TRBJ2-7|TRBV2|NA
TGTGCCAGCAGTGAAGTCCTAGCGGGTGAGCAGTACTTC
CASSEVLAGEQYF
>TRBD2|TRBJ2-5|TRBV5-1|once
TGCGCCAGCAGCCATGGACTAGCGGGAGTTGGGCAAGAGACCCAGTACTTC
CASSHGLAGVGQETQYF
>TRBD2|TRBJ2-2|TRBV7-9|NA
TGTGCCAGCAGCCACGGCGGGGGGGCAGCCGGGGAGCTGTTTTTT
CASSHGGGAAGELFF
>TRBD2|TRBJ2-7|TRBV5-1|once
TGCGCCAGCAGCCTGGCCATTGCGGGAGGGCCGGTGGGGGAGCAGTACTTC
CASSLAIAGGPVGEQYF
>NA|TRBJ2-2|TRBV18|few
TGTGCCAGCTCACCACCTAGCGGAGCGGCTACCGGGGAGCTGTTTTTT
CASSPPSGAATGELFF
>NA|TRBJ2-3|TRBV7-2|NA
TGTGCCAGCAGCTTAGTCCGGGGGGATACGCAGTATTTT
CASSLVRGDTQYF
>NA|TRBJ2-7|TRBV4-3|NA
TGCGCCAGCAGCCAAGCGGTGGACGGGGCCTACGAGCAGTACTTC
CASSQAVDGAYEQYF
>TRBD2|TRBJ2-5|TRBV5-4|NA
TGTGCCAGCAGCTTGGCGGGAGGGCGAGTCGAGACCCAGTACTTC
CASSLAGGRVETQYF
>TRBD1|TRBJ2-7|TRBV18|NA
TGTGCCAGCTCACAGGGGACAGGCTACGAGCAGTACTTC
CASSQGTGYEQYF
>NA|TRBJ2-1|TRBV28|NA
TGTGCCAGCAACCGAATCGGGACTGGGAGGAGTTATGAGCAGTTCTTC
CASNRIGTGRSYEQFF
>TRBD2|TRBJ2-5|TRBV5-1|once
TGCGCCAGCAGCCCGGGACTAGCGGGCCAGACCCAGTACTTC
CASSPGLAGQTQYF
>TRBD1|TRBJ2-7|TRBV19|NA
TGTGCCAGTAGCGACAGGGGGCGGCTGCGAGAGCAGTACTTC
CASSDRGRLREQYF
>NA|TRBJ2-5|TRBV2|NA
TGTGCCCATAGCCGGGGGGCTAGCGTCTTCCAAGAGACCCAGTACTTC
CAHSRGASVFQETQYF
>NA|TRBJ2-5|TRBV29-1|NA
TGCAGCGTTGGGCGGGGCAATCAAGAGACCCAGTACTTC
CSVGRGNQETQYF
>NA|TRBJ2-7|TRBV18|NA
TGTGCCAGCTCACGTCTGGGCCCGGGGAGCCGCTCCTACGAGCAGTACTTC
CASSRLGPGSRSYEQYF
>TRBD2|TRBJ2-5|TRBV10-3|NA
TGTGCCATCAGAAGGGAAGCTAGCGGGTTCCAAGAGACCCAGTACTTC
CAIRREASGFQETQYF
>NA|TRBJ2-7|TRBV7-9|NA
TGTGCCAGCAGTCTCACCTACGAGCAGTACTTC
CASSLTYEQYF
>TRBD2|TRBJ2-7|TRBV7-2|NA
TGTGCCAGCAGCTCAGGGGGGACTAGCGGGAGCCACGAGCAGTACTTC
CASSSGGTSGSHEQYF
>TRBD2|TRBJ2-7|TRBV28|NA
TGTGCCAGCAGTCAAGCGGGATCCTACGAGCAGTACTTC
CASSQAGSYEQYF
>NA|TRBJ2-7|TRBV30|NA
TGTGCCTGGAGTCGGTCCTACGAGCAGTACTTC
CAWSRSYEQYF
>TRBD2|TRBJ2-2|TRBV7-9|NA
TGTGCCAGCAGCTTAGATCCCGGACTAGTAGCTTACGGGGAGCTGTTTTTT
CASSLDPGLVAYGELFF
>NA|TRBJ2-5|TRBV30|NA
TGTGCCTGGAGTGGGTACAGTTCTCAAGAGACCCAGTACTTC
CAWSGYSSQETQYF
>TRBD2|TRBJ2-7|TRBV18|NA
TGTGCCAGCTCACCAGCTAGCGGGTCCTACGAGCAGTACTTC
CASSPASGSYEQYF
>NA|TRBJ1-4|TRBV19|NA
TGTGCCAGTAGTACTCCGTGGATAAATGAAAAACTGTTTTTT
CASSTPWINEKLFF
>TRBD1|TRBJ1-1|TRBV29-1|NA
TGCAGCGTCTGGGAGGGGGCGACTGAAGCTTTCTTT
CSVWEGATEAFF